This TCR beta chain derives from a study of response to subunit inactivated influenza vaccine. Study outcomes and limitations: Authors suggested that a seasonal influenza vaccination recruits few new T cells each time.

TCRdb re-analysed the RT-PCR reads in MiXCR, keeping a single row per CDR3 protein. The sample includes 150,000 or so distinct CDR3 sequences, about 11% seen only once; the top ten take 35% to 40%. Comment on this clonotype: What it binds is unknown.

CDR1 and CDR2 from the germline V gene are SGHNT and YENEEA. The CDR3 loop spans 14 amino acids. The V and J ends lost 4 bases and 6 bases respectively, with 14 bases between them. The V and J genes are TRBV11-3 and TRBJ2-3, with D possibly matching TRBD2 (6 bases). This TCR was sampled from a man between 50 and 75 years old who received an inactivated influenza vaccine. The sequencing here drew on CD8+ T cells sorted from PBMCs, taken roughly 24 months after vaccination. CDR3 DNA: TGTGCCAGCAGCTCGCAGGCGGCGGGGGATACGCAGTATTTT. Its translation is CASSSQAAGDTQYF.